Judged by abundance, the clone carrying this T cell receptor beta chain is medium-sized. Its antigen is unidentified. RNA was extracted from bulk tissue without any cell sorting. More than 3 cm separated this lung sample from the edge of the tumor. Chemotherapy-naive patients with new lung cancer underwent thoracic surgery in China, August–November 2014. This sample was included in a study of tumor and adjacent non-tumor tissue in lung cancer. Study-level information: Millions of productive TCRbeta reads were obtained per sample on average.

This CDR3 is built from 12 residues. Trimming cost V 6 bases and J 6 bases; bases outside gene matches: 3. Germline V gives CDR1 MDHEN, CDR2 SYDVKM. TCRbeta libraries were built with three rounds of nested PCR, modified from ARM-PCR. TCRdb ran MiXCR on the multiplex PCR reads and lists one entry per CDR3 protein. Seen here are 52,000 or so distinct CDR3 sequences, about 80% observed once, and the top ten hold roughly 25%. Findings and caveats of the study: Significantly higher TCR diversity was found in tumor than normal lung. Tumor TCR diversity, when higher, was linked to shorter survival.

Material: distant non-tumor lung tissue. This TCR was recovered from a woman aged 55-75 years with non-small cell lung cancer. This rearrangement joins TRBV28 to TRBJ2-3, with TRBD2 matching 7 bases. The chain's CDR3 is CASSDGGDTQYF. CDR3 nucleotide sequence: TGTGCCAGCAGCGACGGGGGGGATACGCAGTATTTT. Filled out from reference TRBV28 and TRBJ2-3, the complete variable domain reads DVKVTQSSRYLVKRTGEKVFLECVQDMDHENMFWYRQDPGLGLRLIYFSYDVKMKEKGDIPEGYSVSREKKERFSLILESASTNQTSMYLCASSDGGDTQYFGPGTRLTVL.